This TCR beta chain was obtained from a study of shared clonotypes between healthy human individuals. The count of this clone is one. TCRdb's copy holds only in-frame clones and misses some; the assay was immunoSEQ multiplex PCR. Of some 1,600,000 clones listed, nearly 99% were seen once; the top ten hold about 0.42%. The receptor was derived from a man aged 25 to 45 in good health. Sequencing was performed on naive CD4+ T cells sorted from blood. The subset: CD45RA+ positively selected.

CDR3 sequence: CASSLTGLRGAGANVLTF. The CDR3 DNA sequence: TGTGCCAGCAGCTTGACAGGATTACGGGGGGCTGGGGCCAACGTCCTGACTTTC. This chain joins TRBV7-9 and TRBJ2-6, with a possible D match to TRBD2 (7 bases). CDR3 length: 18 amino acids. CDR1 and CDR2 (germline): SEHNR, FQNEAQ (reference sequence). The V end was cut by 3 bases, the J end by 2 bases, with 17 bases between.